The entry below gives a single T cell receptor (beta chain) sequence along with its context. Its specificity is unknown. The sample carries other DNA sequences with the same CDR3. The assay used deep level. Sequenced by immunoSEQ multiplex PCR; TCRdb stores in-frame clones only, minus some. The profile covers 1.4 million or so clones, with around 98.5% appearing a single time and 0.36% taken by the ten largest. These data come from a study of shared clonotypes between healthy human individuals. Study-wide results and limits: Naive subsets, compared against memory subsets, generally had larger estimated richness values.

The TCR was taken from a man younger than 40 in good health. The sample taken for sequencing was naive CD4+ T cells sorted from blood. The subset: CD45RA+ positively selected.

The CDR3 DNA reads as TGTGCCAGCAGCTTAGCGCCCAGGGCTGGAAACACCATATATTTT. Encoded protein: CASSLAPRAGNTIYF. This sequence joins TRBV7-2 and TRBJ1-3; a weak D match, TRBD1 (5 bases). The CDR3 totals 15 residues. In germline, CDR1 is SGHTA, CDR2 FQGNSA. The V gene lost 0 bases and the J gene lost 2 bases, with 8 bases spanning the gap.